The 10 T cell receptor beta chains below all came from one sample that was sequenced in a study of OX40 agonist ivuxolimab in advanced cancers. The repertoire was sequenced with immunoSEQ multiplex PCR; TCRdb's copy has only in-frame clones and lacks some. The sample shows under 95,000 clones, about 85% of them seen only once. This specimen was CD4+ or CD8+ T cells sorted from blood, taken in a trial of the OX40 agonist ivuxolimab. The receptors shown here come from an adult with an advanced solid tumor such as melanoma, head and neck, liver or kidney cancer.

The chain employs TRBV19 and TRBJ1-5; D is possibly TRBD1 (6 bases). V lost 1 base to trimming and J lost 1 base, with 14 bases between them. This CDR3 contains 17 residues. The germline V gene has CDR1 LNHDA and CDR2 SQIVND (reference sequence). The CDR3 loop is CASSIGWQGKSNQPQHF. CDR3 coding DNA: TGTGCCAGTAGTATAGGGTGGCAGGGGAAAAGCAATCAGCCCCAGCATTTT.

The chain is built from TRBV29-1 and TRBJ2-7, with TRBD1 matching over 9 bases. V lost 5 bases and J lost 6; bases outside the gene matches: 2. CDR3 length equals 11 residues. Germline V CDR1 and CDR2: SQVTM, ANQGSEA. The CDR3 nucleotides are TGCAGCGTTTGGACAGGGGTCGAGCAGTACTTC. It encodes CSVWTGVEQYF.

J is TRBJ2-1 and V is TRBV19, with 10 nucleotides matching TRBD1. The CDR3 totals 14 residues. V shed 6 bases and J 7 bases; nucleotides not matched to a gene: 6. Germline V gene lookup returns CDR1 LNHDA and CDR2 SQIVND (reference sequence). The DNA of the CDR3 is TGTGCCAGTAGCCCGACAGGGGGCTCGAATGAGCAGTTCTTC. The encoded protein is CASSPTGGSNEQFF.

V and J are TRBV7-3 and TRBJ2-1; 12 bases are shared with TRBD2. Looked up from germline, CDR1 is SGHTA and CDR2 is FQGTGA. V trimming: 5 bases; J trimming: 12 bases; junction bases outside the gene matches: 5. There are 13 residues in the CDR3. The CDR3 DNA reads TGTGCCAGCAGCCCAACTAGCGGGAGGTGGCAGTTCTTC. It translates to CASSPTSGRWQFF.

The chain recombines TRBV5-1 with TRBJ2-3; a weak D match, TRBD2 (6 bases). The ends were cut back, 2 bases at V and 0 bases at J, with 13 bases in the middle. The CDR3 has 16 residues. Germline V gene lookup returns CDR1 SGHRS and CDR2 YFSETQ. The DNA of the CDR3 is TGCGCCAGCAGCTTTGGGGGGTCTACTAGCACAGATACGCAGTATTTT. Encoded protein: CASSFGGSTSTDTQYF. Based on the CDR3 plus reference TRBV5-1 and TRBJ2-3, the full variable domain is KAGVTQTPRYLIKTRGQQVTLSCSPISGHRSVSWYQQTPGQGLQFLFEYFSETQRNKGNFPGRFSGRQFSNSRSEMNVSTLELGDSALYLCASSFGGSTSTDTQYFGPGTRLTVL.

The chain uses TRBV28 and TRBJ1-2; a possible D gene is TRBD1 (5 bases). Germline V CDR1 and CDR2: MDHEN, SYDVKM. V was cut by 3 bases and J by 5 bases, with 7 bases left in between. This CDR3 has 12 residues. CDR3 coding DNA: TGTGCCAGCAGTTTTCGGGGGTATGGCTACACCTTC. Its protein is CASSFRGYGYTF.

The V gene is TRBV19, the J gene TRBJ2-1; D not certain. V lost 5 bases, J lost 10 bases, and 12 bases lay in between. This CDR3 spans 12 amino acids. Germline loops: CDR1 LNHDA, CDR2 SQIVND (reference sequence). Here the CDR3 DNA reads TGTGCCAGTAGTCCGACCGAGAACGAGCAGTTCTTC. It yields the protein CASSPTENEQFF.

The V call is TRBV11-3, the J call TRBJ2-3; D unclear. The CDR3 runs 14 residues. Per the germline V gene, CDR1 is SGHNT and CDR2 is YENEEA. V was pared by 1 base and J by 8 bases, with 13 bases between. The CDR3 loop is CASSLGARSGTQYF. CDR3 nucleotides: TGTGCCAGCAGCTTAGGGGCTAGATCGGGTACGCAGTATTTT.

The chain couples TRBV11-2 to TRBJ2-7; D remains ambiguous. The CDR3 is 12 residues long. V lost 4 bases and J lost 4, with 8 bases in between. Germline lookup yields CDR1 SGHAT and CDR2 FQNNGV. The chain's CDR3 is CASSSGPYEQYF. CDR3 nucleotides: TGTGCCAGCAGCTCCGGACCATACGAGCAGTACTTC. Combining the CDR3 with reference TRBV11-2 and TRBJ2-7 gives the whole variable domain EAGVAQSPRYKIIEKRQSVAFWCNPISGHATLYWYQQILGQGPKLLIQFQNNGVVDDSQLPKDRFSAERLKGVDSTLKIQPAKLEDSAVYLCASSSGPYEQYFGPGTRLTVT.

The V gene is TRBV4-1, the J gene TRBJ2-1, with D maybe TRBD2 (5 bases). The CDR3 spans 16 residues. Deletions cut 1 base from V and 7 bases from J, with 17 bases between. CDR1 MGHRA and CDR2 YSYEKL come from the germline V gene. The CDR3 nucleotides are TGCGCCAGCAGCCAAGCCCGGGGAACTGGGTTGAATGAGCAGTTCTTC. It is translated as CASSQARGTGLNEQFF.